The T cell receptor beta chain under discussion was sequenced for a study of T cell clonality in common variable immunodeficiency. There are 16 residues in the CDR3. The V end was cut by 2 bases, the J end by 3 bases, with 17 bases between. Germline lookup yields CDR1 DFQATT and CDR2 SNEGSKA (reference sequence). Profiled with immunoSEQ multiplex PCR; TCRdb holds only in-frame clones, not every one. Recorded here are under 60,000 clones, none singletons. This clone was recorded at least ten times. The read ends 3 residues shy of where the CDR3 ends; the end is completed using the germline J gene. The sample consisted of peripheral blood mononuclear cells. This chain links TRBV20-1 with TRBJ2-1, with a weak D call TRBD1 (6 bases). The sequence came from a person between 18 and 70 years old in good health. The CDR3 DNA, read in part, is TGCAGTGCTAGACAGGGGCAGGGAAAGGTCTACAATGAG. The encoded protein is CSARQGQGKVYNE. The entire CDR3 protein is CSARQGQGKVYNEQFF.